Presented here are 14 T cell receptor beta chains from one specimen sequenced in a study of T cell responses to AZD1222 COVID-19 vaccine. The table came from immunoSEQ multiplex PCR; TCRdb's copy has only in-frame clones and leaves some out. Of approximately 100,000 clones in the sample, roughly 88% were seen once. The sample was peripheral blood, taken on day 0 of AZD1222 vaccination. These TCRs come from an adult in good health.

This clone was seen only once. The chain couples TRBV19 to TRBJ1-1, with 7 bases lining up with TRBD1. J was trimmed by 7 bases and V by 9 bases; bases with no gene match: 14. CDR3 length: 14 amino acids. Germline V gene lookup returns CDR1 LNHDA and CDR2 SQIVND (reference sequence). CDR3 protein: CASRDSLSFGEAFF. The CDR3 nucleotides read TGTGCCAGCAGGGACAGCTTAAGTTTCGGTGAAGCTTTCTTT.

This chain connects TRBV6-5 to TRBJ2-7; D gene uncertain. Germline V CDR1 and CDR2: MNHEY, SVGAGI. The CDR3 contains 11 residues. V dropped 8 bases and J dropped 9 bases, with 14 bases sitting between them. The CDR3 DNA is TGTGCCAGCTCTGGGGTTCAAGGGCAGTACTTC. Amino acids: CASSGVQGQYF.

V is TRBV13 and J is TRBJ1-2, with D perhaps matching TRBD1 (6 bases). The CDR3 spans 16 residues. Germline V lookup: CDR1 PRHDT, CDR2 FYEKMQ (reference sequence). The V end lost 5 bases, the J end lost 4 bases, and 20 bases lay between the germline ends. The CDR3 region is CASSHRARPGGYGYTF. The CDR3 nucleotides are TGTGCCAGCAGCCACAGGGCCCGACCGGGGGGCTATGGCTACACCTTC.

The V call is TRBV7-2, the J call TRBJ2-1; TRBD2 matches 11 bases. Germline trimming cut 4 bases from V and 3 bases from J; bases unmatched to any gene: 2. The CDR3 is 15 amino acids. Germline CDR1 is SGHTA and CDR2 is FQGNSA. The CDR3 loop reads CASSSGTSGYNEQFF. CDR3 in DNA: TGTGCCAGCAGCTCCGGGACTAGCGGCTACAATGAGCAGTTCTTC.

This chain uses TRBV7-2 with TRBJ2-1, with TRBD2 matching over 14 bases. CDR1 and CDR2 (germline): SGHTA, FQGNSA. The V gene end was trimmed by 7 bases and the J gene end by 10 bases; junction bases not matched to a gene: 6. This CDR3 comprises 14 residues. CDR3 residues: CASTGLAGGGEQFF. The CDR3 DNA follows: TGTGCCAGCACCGGACTAGCGGGAGGAGGAGAGCAGTTCTTC.

The genes are TRBV18 and TRBJ1-5, with TRBD1 matching over 8 bases. The J segment lost 6 bases and the V segment lost 2 bases, leaving 3 bases of the junction unmatched. CDR3 size: 14 residues. The V gene's germline CDR1 is KGHSH and CDR2 LQKENI. DNA of the CDR3: TGTGCCAGCTCACCAGGACAGGGTCCTCAGCCCCAGCATTTT. Its protein product is CASSPGQGPQPQHF.

This clone was detected only once. V and J are TRBV3-1 (or the pseudogene TRBV3-2) and TRBJ2-7, with 7 bases lining up with TRBD2. Germline CDR1 reads LGHDT; CDR2 reads YNNKEL (reference sequence). The CDR3 totals 14 residues. Trimming cost V 1 base and J 6 bases; bases outside gene matches: 6. The chain's CDR3 is CASSQAGGASEQYF. The DNA of the CDR3 is TGTGCCAGCAGCCAAGCGGGGGGAGCCTCCGAGCAGTACTTC.

The chain combines TRBV23-1 with TRBJ1-5, with 8 nucleotides matching TRBD1. TRBV23-1 is given ORF status, its function remaining uncertain. The CDR3 has 14 residues. With V trimmed by 10 bases and J by 4 bases, 9 bases remained unmatched. CDR3 amino acids: CATEGQGSNQPQHF. DNA of the CDR3: TGCGCCACCGAAGGACAGGGTTCAAATCAGCCCCAGCATTTT.

The rearrangement links TRBV10-3 to TRBJ1-4; perhaps TRBD1 as D (5 bases). The germline V and J ends were trimmed by 1 base and 4 bases, with 10 bases remaining between them. This CDR3 has 15 amino acids. Germline V CDR1 and CDR2: ENHRY, SYGVKD. The CDR3 DNA follows: TGTGCCATCAGTGAGTTAGGGGCTGGTAATGAAAAACTGTTTTTT. Its translation: CAISELGAGNEKLFF.

The chain has TRBV7-9 and TRBJ1-4, with a tentative D call TRBD1 (5 bases). There are 14 residues in the CDR3. V was shortened by 1 base and J by 8 bases, with 11 bases between the two germline ends. Germline CDR1 and CDR2: SEHNR and FQNEAQ (reference sequence). In nucleotides, the CDR3 is TGTGCCAGCAGCTTAGAAGGGGTTTGGGAAAAACTGTTTTTT. This encodes CASSLEGVWEKLFF.

The chain joins TRBV7-2 to TRBJ2-3, with 7 bases matching TRBD2. There are 15 residues in the CDR3. Germline V gene lookup returns CDR1 SGHTA and CDR2 FQGNSA. V lost 4 bases and J lost 7; bases outside the gene matches: 11. For the CDR3, the DNA is TGTGCCAGCAGCTCCCCCTCCTCGCGGGGGAATACGCAGTATTTT. It encodes CASSSPSSRGNTQYF.

The V call is TRBV4-1, the J call TRBJ1-4; D ambiguous. CDR3 size: 16 residues. V was shortened by 0 bases and J by 4 bases, with 12 bases between the two germline ends. Germline V gene data show CDR1 as MGHRA and CDR2 as YSYEKL. In nucleotides, the CDR3 is TGCGCCAGCAGCCAAGAGGGGAGTGGGGATAATGAAAAACTGTTTTTT. As protein: CASSQEGSGDNEKLFF.

The chain employs TRBV18 and TRBJ1-2; TRBD1 aligns across 7 bases. The CDR3 sequence is 14 residues long. The ends lost 6 bases at V and 0 bases at J; junction bases unmatched: 4. Germline V gene data show CDR1 as KGHSH and CDR2 as LQKENI. The CDR3 region has the DNA TGTGCCAGCTCCCTGGGGACAGCTAACTATGGCTACACCTTC. It encodes CASSLGTANYGYTF.

This rearrangement joins TRBV6-2 or TRBV6-3 to TRBJ2-1; maybe TRBD1 (6 bases). The CDR3 covers 12 residues. V lost 6 bases and J lost 12, with 15 bases in between. The germline CDR1 and CDR2 sequences are MNHEY and SVGEGT. The chain's CDR3 is CASSDRWTGQFF. The CDR3, as DNA: TGTGCCAGCAGCGACAGGTGGACGGGGCAGTTCTTC.